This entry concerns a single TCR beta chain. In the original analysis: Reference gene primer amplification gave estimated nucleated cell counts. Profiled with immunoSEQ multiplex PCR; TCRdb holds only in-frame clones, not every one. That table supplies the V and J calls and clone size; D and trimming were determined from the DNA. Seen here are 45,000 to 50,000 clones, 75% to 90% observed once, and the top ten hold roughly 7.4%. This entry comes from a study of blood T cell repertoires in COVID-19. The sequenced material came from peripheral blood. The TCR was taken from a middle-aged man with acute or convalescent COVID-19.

The CDR3 DNA reads TGTGCCAGCAGCACCTACAGGGTACCTAACTATGGCTACACCTTC. This sequence encodes CASSTYRVPNYGYTF. This chain uses TRBV7-8 with TRBJ1-2, with a possible D match to TRBD1 (6 bases). The CDR3 extends over 15 amino acids. V was pared by 5 bases and J by 0 bases, with 13 bases between. Germline CDR1 is SGHVS and CDR2 is FQNEAQ.